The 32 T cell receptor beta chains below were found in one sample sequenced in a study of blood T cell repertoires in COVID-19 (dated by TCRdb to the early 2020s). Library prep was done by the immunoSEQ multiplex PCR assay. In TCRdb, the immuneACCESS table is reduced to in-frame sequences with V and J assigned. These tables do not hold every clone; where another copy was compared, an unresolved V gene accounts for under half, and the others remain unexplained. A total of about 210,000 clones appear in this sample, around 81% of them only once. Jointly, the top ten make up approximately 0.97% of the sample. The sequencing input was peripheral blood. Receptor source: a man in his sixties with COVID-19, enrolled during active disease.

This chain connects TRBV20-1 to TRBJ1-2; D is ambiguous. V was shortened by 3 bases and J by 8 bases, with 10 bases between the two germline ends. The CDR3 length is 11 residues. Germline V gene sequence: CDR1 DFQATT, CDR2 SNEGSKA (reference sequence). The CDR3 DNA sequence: TGCAGTGCTAGCCGCGCGGGAGGCTACACCTTC. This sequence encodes CSASRAGGYTF.

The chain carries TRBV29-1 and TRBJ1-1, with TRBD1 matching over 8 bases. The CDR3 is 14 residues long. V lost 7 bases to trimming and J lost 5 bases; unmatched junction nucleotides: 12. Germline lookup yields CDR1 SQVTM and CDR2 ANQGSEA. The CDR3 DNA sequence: TGCAGCGCCCTGACGGACAGGGTCAGAACTGAAGCTTTCTTT. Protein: CSALTDRVRTEAFF.

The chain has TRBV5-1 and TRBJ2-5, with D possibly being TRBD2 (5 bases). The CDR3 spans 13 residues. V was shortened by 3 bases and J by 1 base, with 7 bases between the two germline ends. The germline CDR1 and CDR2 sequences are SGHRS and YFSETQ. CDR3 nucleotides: TGCGCCAGCAGCTCCGGGGTCCAAGAGACCCAGTACTTC. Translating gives CASSSGVQETQYF.

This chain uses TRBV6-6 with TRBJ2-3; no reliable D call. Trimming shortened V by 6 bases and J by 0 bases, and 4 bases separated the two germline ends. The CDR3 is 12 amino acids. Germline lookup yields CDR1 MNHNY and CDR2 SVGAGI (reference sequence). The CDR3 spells CASSGSTDTQYF. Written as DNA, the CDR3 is TGTGCCAGCAGCGGTAGCACAGATACGCAGTATTTT.

The CDR3 bases are TGCGCCAGCAGCCTCAATTATGGGCAATGGGACATACTTACGGAGACCCAGTACTTC. Translated, it gives CASSLNYGQWDILTETQYF. This sequence joins TRBV5-1 and TRBJ2-5; TRBD1 might be the D (6 bases). Germline V lookup: CDR1 SGHRS, CDR2 YFSETQ. Trimming cost V 4 bases and J 5 bases, with 30 bases left between them. This CDR3 contains 19 residues.

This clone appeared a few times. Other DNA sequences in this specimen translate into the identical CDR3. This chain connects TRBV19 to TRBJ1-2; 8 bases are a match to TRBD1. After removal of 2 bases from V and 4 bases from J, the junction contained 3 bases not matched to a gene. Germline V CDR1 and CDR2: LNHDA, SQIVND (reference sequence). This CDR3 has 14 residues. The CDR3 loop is CASSISTGGYGYTF. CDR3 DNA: TGTGCCAGTAGTATAAGTACAGGGGGCTATGGCTACACCTTC.

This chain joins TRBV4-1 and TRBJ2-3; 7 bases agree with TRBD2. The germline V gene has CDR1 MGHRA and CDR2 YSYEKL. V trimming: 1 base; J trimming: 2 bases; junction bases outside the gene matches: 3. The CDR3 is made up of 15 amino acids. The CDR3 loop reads CASSQGGTTTDTQYF. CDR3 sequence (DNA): TGCGCCAGCAGCCAAGGGGGGACTACCACAGATACGCAGTATTTT.

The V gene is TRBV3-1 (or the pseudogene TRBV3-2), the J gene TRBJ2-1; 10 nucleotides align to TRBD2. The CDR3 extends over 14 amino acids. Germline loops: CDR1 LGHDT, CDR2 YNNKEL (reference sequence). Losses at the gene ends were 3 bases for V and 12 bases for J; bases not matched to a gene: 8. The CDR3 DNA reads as TGTGCCAGCAGCCACCCCGGGTTAGCGGGAGGGCAGTTCTTC. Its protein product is CASSHPGLAGGQFF.

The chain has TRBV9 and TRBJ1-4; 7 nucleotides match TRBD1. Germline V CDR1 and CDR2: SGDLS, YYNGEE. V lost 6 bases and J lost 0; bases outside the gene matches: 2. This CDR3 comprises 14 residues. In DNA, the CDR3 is TGTGCCAGCAACAGGGGCACAACTAATGAAAAACTGTTTTTT. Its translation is CASNRGTTNEKLFF.

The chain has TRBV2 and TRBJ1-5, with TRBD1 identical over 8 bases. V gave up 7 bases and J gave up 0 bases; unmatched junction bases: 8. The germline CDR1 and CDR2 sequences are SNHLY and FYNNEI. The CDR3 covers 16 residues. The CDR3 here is CASNTGGQLSNQPQHF. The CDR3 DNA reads TGTGCCAGCAACACAGGGGGTCAACTTAGCAATCAGCCCCAGCATTTT.

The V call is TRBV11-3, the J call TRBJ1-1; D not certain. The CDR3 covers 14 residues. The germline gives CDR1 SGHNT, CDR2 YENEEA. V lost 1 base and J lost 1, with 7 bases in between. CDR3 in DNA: TGTGCCAGCAGCTTAGGCCGGGGGAACACTGAAGCTTTCTTT. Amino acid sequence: CASSLGRGNTEAFF.

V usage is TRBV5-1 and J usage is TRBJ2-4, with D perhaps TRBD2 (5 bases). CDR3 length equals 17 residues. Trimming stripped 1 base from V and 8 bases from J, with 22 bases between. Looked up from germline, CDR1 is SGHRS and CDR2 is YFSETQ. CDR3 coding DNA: TGCGCCAGCAGCTTGTTCGGGCAACGAGGGTTGAGGGACATTCAGTACTTC. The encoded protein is CASSLFGQRGLRDIQYF.

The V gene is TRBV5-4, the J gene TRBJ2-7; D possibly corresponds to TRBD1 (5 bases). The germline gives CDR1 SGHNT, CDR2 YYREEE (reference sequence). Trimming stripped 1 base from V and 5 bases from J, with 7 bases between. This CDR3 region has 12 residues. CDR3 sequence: CASSLPGNEQYF. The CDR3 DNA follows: TGTGCCAGCAGCTTGCCAGGGAACGAGCAGTACTTC.

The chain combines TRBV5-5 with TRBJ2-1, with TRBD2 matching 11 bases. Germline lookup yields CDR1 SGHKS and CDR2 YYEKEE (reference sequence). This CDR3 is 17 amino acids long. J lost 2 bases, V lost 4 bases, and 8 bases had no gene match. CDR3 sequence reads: CASSPRLAGLAYNEQFF. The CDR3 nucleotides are TGTGCCAGCAGCCCGAGACTAGCGGGACTGGCCTACAATGAGCAGTTCTTC.

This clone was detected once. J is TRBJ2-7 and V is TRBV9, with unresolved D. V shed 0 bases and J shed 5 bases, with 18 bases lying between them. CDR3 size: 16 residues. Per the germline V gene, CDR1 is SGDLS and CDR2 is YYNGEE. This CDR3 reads CASSVAIGSPNDEQYF. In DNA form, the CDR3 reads TGTGCCAGCAGCGTAGCTATCGGTAGCCCCAATGACGAGCAGTACTTC.

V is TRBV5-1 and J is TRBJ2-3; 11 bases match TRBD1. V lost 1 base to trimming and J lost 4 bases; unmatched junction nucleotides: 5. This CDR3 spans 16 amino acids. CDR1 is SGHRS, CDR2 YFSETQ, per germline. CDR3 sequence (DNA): TGCGCCAGCAGCTTGAGGACAGGGGGCATCGCAGATACGCAGTATTTT. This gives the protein CASSLRTGGIADTQYF.

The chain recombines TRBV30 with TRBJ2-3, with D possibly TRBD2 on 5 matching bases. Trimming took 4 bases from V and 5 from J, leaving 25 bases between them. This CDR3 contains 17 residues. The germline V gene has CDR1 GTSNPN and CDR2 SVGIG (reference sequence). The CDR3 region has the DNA TGTGCCTGGAATCCGAGCCGGACTTCGGAGTATGGAGATACGCAGTATTTT. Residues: CAWNPSRTSEYGDTQYF.

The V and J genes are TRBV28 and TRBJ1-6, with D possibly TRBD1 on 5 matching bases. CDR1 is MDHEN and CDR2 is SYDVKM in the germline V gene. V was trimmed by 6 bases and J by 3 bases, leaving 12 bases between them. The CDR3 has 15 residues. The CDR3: CASSPVDSYNSPLHF. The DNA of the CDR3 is TGTGCCAGCAGCCCGGTAGACAGCTATAATTCACCCCTCCACTTT.

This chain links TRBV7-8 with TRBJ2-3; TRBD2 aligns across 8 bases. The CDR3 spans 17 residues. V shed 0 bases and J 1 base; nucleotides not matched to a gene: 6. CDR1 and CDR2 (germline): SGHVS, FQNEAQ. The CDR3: CASSLALGRAGTDTQYF. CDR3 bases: TGTGCCAGCAGCTTAGCGCTCGGGAGGGCCGGCACAGATACGCAGTATTTT. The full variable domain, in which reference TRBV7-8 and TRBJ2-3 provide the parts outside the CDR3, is GAGVSQSPRYKVAKRGQDVALRCDPISGHVSLFWYQQALGQGPEFLTYFQNEAQLDKSGLPSDRFFAERPEGSVSTLKIQRTQQEDSAVYLCASSLALGRAGTDTQYFGPGTRLTVL.

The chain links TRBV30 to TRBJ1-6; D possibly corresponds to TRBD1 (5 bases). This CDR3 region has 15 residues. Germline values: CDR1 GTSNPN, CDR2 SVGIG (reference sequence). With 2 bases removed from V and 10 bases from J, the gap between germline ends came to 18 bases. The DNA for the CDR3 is TGTGCCTGGAGTTCGAGGCAGGGAAGAAGGTCACCCCTCCACTTT. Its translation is CAWSSRQGRRSPLHF.

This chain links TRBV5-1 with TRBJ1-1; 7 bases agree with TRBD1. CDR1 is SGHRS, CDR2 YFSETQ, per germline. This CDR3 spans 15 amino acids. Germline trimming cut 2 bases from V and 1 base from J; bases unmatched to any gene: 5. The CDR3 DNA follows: TGCGCCAGCAGCTTCACAGGGGCTTCGAACACTGAAGCTTTCTTT. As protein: CASSFTGASNTEAFF.

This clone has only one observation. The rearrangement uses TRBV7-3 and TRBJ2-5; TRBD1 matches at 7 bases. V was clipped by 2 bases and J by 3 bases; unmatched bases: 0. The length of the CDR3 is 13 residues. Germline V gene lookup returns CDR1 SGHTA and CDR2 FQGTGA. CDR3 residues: CASSLDREETQYF. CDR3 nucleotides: TGTGCCAGCAGCTTAGACAGGGAAGAGACCCAGTACTTC. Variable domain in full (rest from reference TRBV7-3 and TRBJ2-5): GAGVSQTPSNKVTEKGKYVELRCDPISGHTALYWYRQSLGQGPEFLIYFQGTGAADDSGLPNDRFFAVRPEGSVSTLKIQRTERGDSAVYLCASSLDREETQYFGPGTRLLVL.

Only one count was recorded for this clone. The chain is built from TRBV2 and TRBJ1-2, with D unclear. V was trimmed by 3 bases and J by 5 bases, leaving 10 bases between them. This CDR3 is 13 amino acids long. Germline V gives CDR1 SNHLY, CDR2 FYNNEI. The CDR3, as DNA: TGTGCCAGCAGTGAGGCGGTGGGTTATGGCTACACCTTC. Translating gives CASSEAVGYGYTF.

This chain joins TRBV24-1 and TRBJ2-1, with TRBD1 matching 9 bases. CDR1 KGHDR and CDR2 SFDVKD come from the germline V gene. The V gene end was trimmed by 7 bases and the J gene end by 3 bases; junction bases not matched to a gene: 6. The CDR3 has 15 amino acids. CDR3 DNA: TGTGCCACCAGCGACCCGGGACAGGGCTACAATGAGCAGTTCTTC. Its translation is CATSDPGQGYNEQFF.

In DNA, the CDR3 is TGTGCCAGCGGGCCTTTGGAGCAGTACTTC. Translating it yields CASGPLEQYF. The chain links TRBV6-4 to TRBJ2-7; no clear D. V was trimmed by 8 bases and J by 7 bases, leaving 9 bases between them. Germline V gene data show CDR1 as MRHNA and CDR2 as SNTAGT. The CDR3 contains 10 residues.

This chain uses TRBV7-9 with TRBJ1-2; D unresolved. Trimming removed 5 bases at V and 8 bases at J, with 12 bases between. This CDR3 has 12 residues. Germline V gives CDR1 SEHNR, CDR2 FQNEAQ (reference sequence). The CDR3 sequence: CASSRGSGGYTF. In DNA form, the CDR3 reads TGTGCCAGCAGCAGAGGGAGCGGAGGCTACACCTTC.

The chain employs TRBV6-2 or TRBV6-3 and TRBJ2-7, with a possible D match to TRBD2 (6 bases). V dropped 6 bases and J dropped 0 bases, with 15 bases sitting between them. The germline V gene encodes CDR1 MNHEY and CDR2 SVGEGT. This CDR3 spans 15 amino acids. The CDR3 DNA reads TGTGCCAGCAGCCGACTAGTCCTAAGCTCCTACGAGCAGTACTTC. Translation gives CASSRLVLSSYEQYF.

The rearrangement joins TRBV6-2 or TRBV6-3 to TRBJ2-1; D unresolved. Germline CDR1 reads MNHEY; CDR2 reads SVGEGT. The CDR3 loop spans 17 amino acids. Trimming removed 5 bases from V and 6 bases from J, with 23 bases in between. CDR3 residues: CASSHLTTQQWANEQFF. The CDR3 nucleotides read TGTGCCAGCAGTCACCTAACGACGCAACAGTGGGCCAATGAGCAGTTCTTC.

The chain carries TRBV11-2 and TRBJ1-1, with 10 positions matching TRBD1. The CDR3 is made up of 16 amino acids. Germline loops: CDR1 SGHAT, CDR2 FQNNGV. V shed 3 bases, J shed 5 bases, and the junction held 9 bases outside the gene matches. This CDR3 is CASSLATRTGGTEAFF. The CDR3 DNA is TGTGCCAGCAGCTTGGCTACCAGGACAGGGGGGACTGAAGCTTTCTTT.

The CDR3 here is CASSYRPSGYGYTF. The CDR3 nucleotides read TGTGCCAGCAGTTACCGGCCGTCGGGGTATGGCTACACCTTC. The chain carries TRBV6-5 and TRBJ1-2; D remains unclear. Germline assignment: CDR1 MNHEY and CDR2 SVGAGI. This CDR3 contains 14 residues. With 2 bases removed from V and 5 bases from J, the gap between germline ends came to 12 bases.

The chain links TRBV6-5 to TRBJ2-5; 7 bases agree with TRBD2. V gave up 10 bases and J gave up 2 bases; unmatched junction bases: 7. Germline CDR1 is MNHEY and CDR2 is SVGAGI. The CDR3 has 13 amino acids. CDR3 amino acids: CATIGGLQETQYF. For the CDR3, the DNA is TGTGCCACCATCGGGGGACTACAAGAGACCCAGTACTTC.

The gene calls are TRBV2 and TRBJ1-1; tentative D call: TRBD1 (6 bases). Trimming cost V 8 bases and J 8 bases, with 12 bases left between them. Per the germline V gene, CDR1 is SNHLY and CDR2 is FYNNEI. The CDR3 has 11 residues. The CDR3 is CASGGRGEAFF. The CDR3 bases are TGTGCCAGCGGGGGAAGGGGGGAAGCTTTCTTT.